This TCR beta chain was documented in a study of cytomegalovirus exposure and HLA in healthy donors. General study points: Excluded: some indistinguishable V segments such as TRBV6-2 and TRBV6-3. The majority of CMV-associated TCR beta chains were reported as apparently HLA-restricted in a later analysis. In an earlier analysis, in around 590 donors, most V segments appeared productive either ~87% or ~30% of the time.

The PCR employed 60 Vbeta primers together with 13 Jbeta primers. Measured with immunoSEQ multiplex PCR; TCRdb has only the in-frame clones, and not every one. The sample consists of 180,000 or so clones, around 76% of them appearing once. V was clipped by 1 base and J by 5 bases; unmatched bases: 6. The CDR3 length is 15 residues. The germline V gene has CDR1 MGHRA and CDR2 YSYEKL. Comments on this clone: Its antigen is undetermined.

The chain joins TRBV4-1 to TRBJ2-7; 9 nucleotides align to TRBD1. The clonotype originates from a man aged 40-49 years in good health and CMV-seronegative. The sequenced sample consisted of PBMCs. Written as DNA, the CDR3 is TGCGCCAGCAGCCAAGGGGACAGGGAGGGAGACGAGCAGTACTTC. It is translated as CASSQGDREGDEQYF.